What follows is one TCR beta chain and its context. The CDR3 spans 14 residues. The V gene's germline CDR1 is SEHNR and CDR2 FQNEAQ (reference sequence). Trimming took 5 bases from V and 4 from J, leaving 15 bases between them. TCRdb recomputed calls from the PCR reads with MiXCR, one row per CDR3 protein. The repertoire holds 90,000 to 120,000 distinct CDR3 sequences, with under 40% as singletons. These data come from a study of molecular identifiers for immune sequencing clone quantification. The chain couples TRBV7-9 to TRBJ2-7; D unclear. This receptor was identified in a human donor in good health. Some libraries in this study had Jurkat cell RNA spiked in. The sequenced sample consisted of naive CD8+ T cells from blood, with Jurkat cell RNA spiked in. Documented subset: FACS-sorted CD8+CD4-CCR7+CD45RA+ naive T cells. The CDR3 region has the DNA TGTGCCAGCAGCCATTTATTATCCGGTTACGAGCAGTACTTC. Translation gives CASSHLLSGYEQYF.